The 10 T cell receptor beta chains listed next were all sequenced from one sample in a study of beta chain features in type 1 diabetes. Broader study findings: Shortening that was moderate but significant affected the TCRB CDR3s of Type 1 diabetes patients in all four CD4+ subsets.

Of the isolated RNA, all was reverse transcribed, and so the sequenced material was expressed TCRB transcripts. The table came from immunoSEQ multiplex PCR; TCRdb's copy has only in-frame clones and leaves some out. The sample lists around 300,000 clones, about 15% occurring once. The antigens these receptors bind are not known. Sequencing was performed on naive CD4+ T cells from blood. The receptors originated from a man between 18 and 29 years old with type 1 diabetes.

The table lists this clone with a few counts. The chain joins TRBV5-4 to TRBJ2-4; TRBD1 matches at 8 bases. V lost 0 bases, J lost 0 bases, and 14 bases stayed unmatched. This CDR3 has 20 residues. In germline, CDR1 is SGHNT, CDR2 YYREEE (reference sequence). The DNA of the CDR3 is TGTGCCAGCAGCTTGGGGCCGGCAGGGGGCATAGGACTAGCCAAAAACATTCAGTACTTC. Translating gives CASSLGPAGGIGLAKNIQYF.

This chain joins TRBV12-5 and TRBJ1-1; D is uncertain. CDR3 length: 15 amino acids. V dropped 6 bases and J dropped 0 bases, with 14 bases sitting between them. Germline V CDR1 and CDR2: LGHNT, FRNRAP. CDR3 region: CASGRLGDLNTEAFF. The CDR3, as DNA: TGTGCTAGTGGCCGCCTGGGAGACTTGAACACTGAAGCTTTCTTT.

In this sample, this clone turned up a few times. This chain links TRBV7-9 with TRBJ1-5; the match to TRBD1 covers 11 bases. V was clipped by 3 bases and J by 2 bases; unmatched bases: 9. Germline lookup yields CDR1 SEHNR and CDR2 FQNEAQ (reference sequence). The length of the CDR3 is 18 residues. CDR3 sequence (DNA): TGTGCCAGCAGCTTGGGGACAGGGGGAACGCTTGGCAATCAGCCCCAGCATTTT. Protein sequence: CASSLGTGGTLGNQPQHF.

V usage is TRBV28 and J usage is TRBJ1-1; D gene unclear. CDR3 length equals 15 residues. V gave up 10 bases and J gave up 1 base, with 19 bases separating them. Germline V gives CDR1 MDHEN, CDR2 SYDVKM. The CDR3 bases are TGTGCCACCATAAGTTCGGGGAGCGAGAACACTGAAGCTTTCTTT. Its protein is CATISSGSENTEAFF. Looking up the rest from reference TRBV28 and TRBJ1-1 gives the full variable domain: DVKVTQSSRYLVKRTGEKVFLECVQDMDHENMFWYRQDPGLGLRLIYFSYDVKMKEKGDIPEGYSVSREKKERFSLILESASTNQTSMYLCATISSGSENTEAFFGQGTRLTVV.

The sample holds a few counts of this clone. This chain connects TRBV5-4 to TRBJ2-3; 8 bases agree with TRBD1. Trimming cost V 5 bases and J 4 bases; bases outside gene matches: 9. CDR1 and CDR2 (germline): SGHNT, YYREEE (reference sequence). This CDR3 is built from 15 residues. The CDR3 reads CASSYGQGAADTQYF. The CDR3 bases are TGTGCCAGCAGTTATGGACAGGGAGCGGCAGATACGCAGTATTTT. Full variable domain (rest looked up from reference TRBV5-4 and TRBJ2-3): ETGVTQSPTHLIKTRGQQVTLRCSSQSGHNTVSWYQQALGQGPQFIFQYYREEENGRGNFPPRFSGLQFPNYSSELNVNALELDDSALYLCASSYGQGAADTQYFGPGTRLTVL.

CDR3 loop: CASSLDRGAAEQYF. The CDR3 DNA reads TGTGCCAGCAGCCTCGACAGGGGAGCGGCCGAGCAGTACTTC. This chain uses TRBV2 with TRBJ2-7; 8 nucleotides line up with TRBD1. Trimming took 6 bases from V and 6 from J; bases not matched to a gene: 10. Germline assignment: CDR1 SNHLY and CDR2 FYNNEI. CDR3 length equals 14 residues. The variable domain in full, completed from reference TRBV2 and TRBJ2-7, reads EPEVTQTPSHQVTQMGQEVILRCVPISNHLYFYWYRQILGQKVEFLVSFYNNEISEKSEIFDDQFSVERPDGSNFTLKIRSTKLEDSAMYFCASSLDRGAAEQYFGPGTRLTVT.

This clone was counted only a few times. The rearrangement joins TRBV4-3 to TRBJ1-4, with D uncertain. The CDR3 runs 16 residues. Per the germline V gene, CDR1 is LGHNA and CDR2 is YSLEER. V dropped 0 bases and J dropped 3 bases, with 11 bases sitting between them. CDR3 sequence reads: CASSQDLSGSNEKLFF. CDR3 in DNA: TGCGCCAGCAGCCAAGATCTCTCGGGGTCTAATGAAAAACTGTTTTTT.

The gene calls are TRBV4-3 and TRBJ1-2; D is uncertain. This CDR3 is 17 amino acids long. Trimming shortened V by 1 base and J by 1 base, and 16 bases separated the two germline ends. Germline V lookup: CDR1 LGHNA, CDR2 YSLEER. This CDR3 is CASSQGFDGRDNYGYTF. The CDR3, as DNA: TGCGCCAGCAGCCAAGGCTTCGACGGGAGGGATAACTATGGCTACACCTTC.

DNA of the CDR3: TGTGCCAGTAGTATCGGCCGAGCGGCCCACTCCTACGAGCAGTACTTC. The encoded protein is CASSIGRAAHSYEQYF. V and J are TRBV19 and TRBJ2-7, with a possible D match to TRBD2 (5 bases). Germline V gives CDR1 LNHDA, CDR2 SQIVND (reference sequence). Trimming stripped 3 bases from V and 0 bases from J, with 15 bases between. The CDR3 extends over 16 amino acids. Full variable domain (missing parts from reference TRBV19 and TRBJ2-7): DGGITQSPKYLFRKEGQNVTLSCEQNLNHDAMYWYRQDPGQGLRLIYYSQIVNDFQKGDIAEGYSVSREKKESFPLTVTSAQKNPTAFYLCASSIGRAAHSYEQYFGPGTRLTVT.

With regard to this clone: Sequence at one end of the junction differs from germline and may be a read error. This chain joins TRBV7-2 and TRBJ1-2, with 7 nucleotides matching TRBD1. This CDR3 spans 12 amino acids. The germline CDR1 and CDR2 sequences are SGHTA and FQGNSA. For the CDR3, the DNA is TGTGCCAGCAGAGCAACAGGGGCTCGCTTAATCTTC. It is translated as CASRATGARLIF.